The 16 T cell receptor beta chains in this list originate from one sample, sequenced in a study of blood T cell repertoires in COVID-19. The protocol was immunoSEQ multiplex PCR, while the TCRdb copy is restricted to in-frame clones and leaves out a portion. The data contain around 68,000 clones, over 75% of them singletons. The sample was peripheral blood. The receptors were gathered from an elderly man with acute or convalescent COVID-19.

The chain is built from TRBV12-3 or TRBV12-4 and TRBJ1-6; no definite D call. Deletions cut 4 bases from V and 15 bases from J, with 10 bases between. The CDR3 totals 11 residues. The CDR3 DNA sequence: TGTGCCAGCAGTTCGAGGGTACTCCTCCACTTT. It codes for CASSSRVLLHF.

The J gene is TRBJ1-1, the V gene TRBV19, with D possibly matching TRBD1 (6 bases). The CDR3 length is 14 residues. Trimming took off 5 bases at V and 0 bases at J, with 10 bases between the two ends. The germline V gene encodes CDR1 LNHDA and CDR2 SQIVND (reference sequence). CDR3 region: CASSFGQLNTEAFF. The CDR3 DNA follows: TGTGCCAGTAGTTTTGGACAGCTGAACACTGAAGCTTTCTTT.

The CDR3, as DNA: TGTGCCAGCTCACTGGAGACTTTGGGTCTTTTTTCACCCCTCCACTTT. Encoded protein: CASSLETLGLFSPLHF. The J gene is TRBJ1-6, the V gene TRBV18; D is unclear. Trimming took 4 bases from V and 9 from J, leaving 19 bases between them. The CDR3 is 16 residues long. Germline lookup yields CDR1 KGHSH and CDR2 LQKENI.

The chain carries TRBV6-4 and TRBJ2-5; a weak D match, TRBD2 (7 bases). Germline CDR1 reads MRHNA; CDR2 reads SNTAGT. V lost 3 bases, J lost 2 bases, and 13 bases lay in between. The CDR3 is made up of 15 amino acids. The CDR3 loop reads CASSESGGSQETQYF. DNA of the CDR3: TGTGCCAGCAGTGAATCGGGGGGCTCTCAAGAGACCCAGTACTTC.

The chain joins TRBV29-1 to TRBJ1-1; D not certain. CDR3 length equals 14 residues. Trimming pared 4 bases from V and 2 bases from J, leaving 14 bases between. Per germline, CDR1 SQVTM and CDR2 ANQGSEA. The CDR3 loop reads CSVGRRMDNTEAFF. CDR3 in DNA: TGCAGCGTTGGAAGGAGGATGGACAACACTGAAGCTTTCTTT. Based on the CDR3 plus reference TRBV29-1 and TRBJ1-1, the full variable domain is SAVISQKPSRDICQRGTSLTIQCQVDSQVTMMFWYRQQPGQSLTLIATANQGSEATYESGFVIDKFPISRPNLTFSTLTVSNMSPEDSSIYLCSVGRRMDNTEAFFGQGTRLTVV.

V and J are TRBV19 and TRBJ1-2, with D perhaps matching TRBD1 (5 bases). The CDR3 extends over 12 amino acids. V was shortened by 9 bases and J by 7 bases, with 15 bases between the two germline ends. CDR1 is LNHDA and CDR2 is SQIVND in the germline V gene (reference sequence). The CDR3 loop is CASRTGFGGYTF. In DNA, the CDR3 is TGTGCCAGCCGTACAGGTTTCGGTGGCTACACCTTC.

The chain uses TRBV9 and TRBJ2-3; TRBD1 matches at 7 bases. The V segment lost 4 bases and the J segment 2 bases; nucleotides outside the gene matches: 4. Germline V gene sequence: CDR1 SGDLS, CDR2 YYNGEE. There are 14 residues in the CDR3. CDR3 loop: CASSQGTATDTQYF. The CDR3 region has the DNA TGTGCCAGCAGCCAAGGGACAGCCACAGATACGCAGTATTTT.

CDR3 sequence: CASSLAGGRYEQYF. CDR3 DNA sequence: TGTGCCAGCAGCTTAGCTGGAGGGAGATACGAGCAGTACTTC. V usage is TRBV7-9 and J usage is TRBJ2-7; tentative D call: TRBD2 (6 bases). V was shortened by 0 bases and J by 4 bases, with 10 bases between the two germline ends. CDR3 length: 14 residues. Per the germline V gene, CDR1 is SEHNR and CDR2 is FQNEAQ (reference sequence).

The V gene is TRBV4-2, the J gene TRBJ1-2; 10 bases fit TRBD1. Germline CDR1 and CDR2: LGHNA and YNFKEQ. The CDR3 runs 13 residues. The J segment lost 10 bases and the V segment lost 1 base, leaving 3 bases of the junction unmatched. For the CDR3, the DNA is TGTGCCAGCAGCCAAGCCGGGACAGGGGTCTACACCTTC. Translating gives CASSQAGTGVYTF.

Of note for this clone: Other DNA sequences in the same sample also yield this CDR3. The V and J genes are TRBV18 and TRBJ1-2; D call uncertain. The CDR3 has 11 residues. Trimming removed 2 bases at V and 6 bases at J, with 4 bases between. Germline loops: CDR1 KGHSH, CDR2 LQKENI. The CDR3 reads CASSPGDGYTF. The CDR3 bases are TGTGCCAGCTCACCAGGAGATGGCTACACCTTC.

This chain links TRBV5-4 with TRBJ1-5; D might be TRBD1 (5 bases). Germline V gene data show CDR1 as SGHNT and CDR2 as YYREEE (reference sequence). Trimming left V 5 bases short and J 2 bases short, with 11 bases between. The CDR3 loop spans 14 amino acids. Here the CDR3 reads CASRPWGGNQPQHF. CDR3 nucleotide sequence: TGTGCCAGCAGGCCGTGGGGGGGCAATCAGCCCCAGCATTTT.

This sequence joins TRBV19 and TRBJ1-2; no reliable D call. Trimming removed 4 bases from V and 2 bases from J, with 11 bases in between. Germline-derived CDR1 and CDR2 are LNHDA and SQIVND (reference sequence). This CDR3 is built from 14 residues. CDR3 bases: TGTGCCAGTAGTAGACCGGGGAAAAACTATGGCTACACCTTC. Encoded protein: CASSRPGKNYGYTF.

This clone was observed once. This rearrangement joins TRBV6-2 or TRBV6-3 to TRBJ2-7; the match to TRBD2 covers 8 bases. V dropped 6 bases and J dropped 3; count of bases not matched to a gene: 7. The CDR3 is 14 residues long. CDR1 is MNHEY, CDR2 SVGEGT, per germline. CDR3 nucleotides: TGTGCCAGCAGCCACAGCGGGAGCTTCTACGAGCAGTACTTC. Protein: CASSHSGSFYEQYF.

Concerning this clone itself: Germline is not matched at one junction end, which may reflect a read error. This rearrangement joins TRBV4-1 to TRBJ2-1; 7 bases line up with TRBD1. This CDR3 has 12 residues. Per germline, CDR1 MGHRA and CDR2 YSYEKL. The CDR3 sequence is CASSRTGTELFF. As DNA, the CDR3 is TGCGCCAGCAGCCGAACCGGGACAGAGCTGTTCTTC.

The chain is built from TRBV27 and TRBJ2-4, with 9 bases identical to TRBD1. The CDR3 consists of 14 residues. CDR1 is MNHEY, CDR2 SMNVEV, per germline (reference sequence). Unmatched junction bases numbered 7, after V lost 2 bases and J lost 11 bases. CDR3 amino acids: CASSLPQQGAVQYF. The CDR3 DNA reads TGTGCCAGCAGTTTACCTCAACAGGGGGCGGTTCAGTACTTC.

The chain recombines TRBV18 with TRBJ1-5, with 7 positions matching TRBD1. Germline-derived CDR1 and CDR2 are KGHSH and LQKENI. There are 18 residues in the CDR3. V gave up 5 bases and J gave up 0 bases; unmatched junction bases: 13. The chain's CDR3 is CASSSAGTEYYSNQPQHF. CDR3 nucleotides: TGTGCCAGCTCATCCGCCGGGACAGAGTACTATAGCAATCAGCCCCAGCATTTT.